What follows describes a single T cell receptor (beta chain). This CDR3 has 13 amino acids. Between the trimmed V and J ends, which lost 6 bases and 1 base, there was a span of 9 bases. Germline-derived CDR1 and CDR2 are ENHRY and SYGVKD. In terms of age and location, participants ranged from about 18 to 100 years and lived in about two dozen US areas. Symptom resolution, clearance, or two negative PCRs marked the recovered donors of Cohort 3. The method was immunoSEQ multiplex PCR; TCRdb's version includes in-frame clones alone and lacks a portion of them. The data contain about 320,000 clones, 87% of them singletons. This record comes from a study of blood T cell repertoires in COVID-19. Study at large: PBMCs, B-cell-depleted T cells, or T cells were the source of the cDNA or gDNA that made up the material.

The source of this sequence is a woman aged 25 to 39 who had recovered from COVID-19. The V and J genes are TRBV10-3 and TRBJ1-2; D may be TRBD1 (6 bases). The sequenced sample was PBMCs or T cells enriched from blood (not recorded which). The CDR3 DNA sequence: TGTGCCATCAGGGGGGCCCTTAACTATGGCTACACCTTC. Its protein is CAIRGALNYGYTF.